This entry concerns a single TCR beta chain. The specificity of this receptor is unknown. Base quality data are lacking; no much larger clone is found one base away. The time point label, read with the paper, signifies: persistent/refractory GD, antithyroid drugs over 5 years with positive TRAb. For both TCR sequencing and RNA sequencing, RNA was extracted from PBMCs using TRIzol. The diagnosis of Graves' disease was made according to American Thyroid Association guidelines. The patients came from an endocrinology department in Xi'an, China. Each patient gave approximately 10 milliliters of peripheral blood, collected in an EDTA anticoagulant tube. PBMCs were isolated by Ficoll Paque Plus density gradient separation without further T cell sorting. An Agilent 2100 Bioanalyzer and agarose gel were used to assess RNA quality, and a NanoDrop 2000 was used to measure RNA concentration. Libraries were prepared through multiplex PCR. The sequencer was an Illumina HiSeq 4000. CDR3 regions were amplified by Arm-PCR with iRepertoire HTBI primers to construct TCR beta libraries. PCR products were gel purified before sequencing. Per the source publication's procedure: Gene usage analysis of CDR3 amino acid clonotypes relied on the approximately 68 TRBV and 14 TRBJ segments identified across samples. Filtered high-quality paired reads were merged into contigs using COPE and FqMerger. BLAST was used to align contigs to the IMGT TRBV, TRBD and TRBJ reference genes, and CDR3 was defined following IMGT. Any clonotype with a frequency above 0.1% was classified as a highly expanded clone. Repertoire diversity was measured by Shannon entropy, and V-J evenness by the Gini coefficient. A clonotype was considered public if more than one individual shared it. The raw public data were reprocessed by TCRdb itself: fastp quality trimming at Q25, MiXCR clonotype calling, in-frame beta chains only. For every CDR3 protein sequence, its rows merge into one entry that carries the most common genes and DNA. The V and J calls reflect TCRdb's pipeline rather than the authors' work. For this sample there are about 430,000 distinct CDR3 sequences; 20% to 25% appear just once. The ten top clones hold about 13% of the sample.

This specimen comes from a study of regulatory T cells in long-lasting Graves disease (dated by TCRdb to the early 2020s). In the study overall: To count as having persistent Graves' disease, a patient had to have received antithyroid drug treatment for over 5 years with TSH receptor autoantibodies remaining persistently positive. Persistent Graves' disease patients were compared with newly diagnosed Graves' disease patients by peripheral blood TCR sequencing and RNA sequencing. The study took place in China and was registered as a clinical trial. A total of around 35 samples were covered by TCR sequencing, comprising some 13 persistent and roughly 20 newly diagnosed Graves' disease patients. On average, persistent Graves' disease patients in the clinical cohort had been on antithyroid drugs for about 9.7 years.

Beyond this particular receptor, the publication reports: Preferential use of TRBV28, TRBJ1-2 and TRBJ2-5 was observed in persistent disease, whereas TRBV20-1 and TRBJ2-1 were favored in newly diagnosed disease. Only the TCR beta chain was sequenced and analyzed. More public clonotypes were shared among persistent patients (under 3,000) than among newly diagnosed patients (over 900). The authors acknowledged the small sample size as a limitation that may reduce accuracy. Because the primary lesion, thyroid tissue, could not be accessed, the study looked at peripheral blood alone. Compared with newly diagnosed patients, patients with persistent Graves' disease had lower TCR Shannon entropy and fewer highly expanded clones, which suggests clonal expansion.

Measured from the cysteine to the phenylalanine, the CDR3 is 14 residues long. The only DNA kept is the CDR3, 42 bases in frame from the first base. The V and J ends are trimmed by 2 bases and 1 base, leaving 8 bases between them. Via the germline V gene (reference sequence), CDR1 is LNHDA and CDR2 SQIVND. The material was peripheral blood mononuclear cells (PBMCs), obtained when the disease was refractory, from a patient treated with antithyroid drugs. The chain is made from TRBV19 and TRBJ2-5; the best D guess is TRBD1, with 6 bases matching. This clonotype originated in a female donor with Graves disease. The encoded CDR3 is CASSIQGPQETQYF. The base sequence is TGTGCCAGTAGTATACAGGGGCCCCAAGAGACCCAGTACTTC.